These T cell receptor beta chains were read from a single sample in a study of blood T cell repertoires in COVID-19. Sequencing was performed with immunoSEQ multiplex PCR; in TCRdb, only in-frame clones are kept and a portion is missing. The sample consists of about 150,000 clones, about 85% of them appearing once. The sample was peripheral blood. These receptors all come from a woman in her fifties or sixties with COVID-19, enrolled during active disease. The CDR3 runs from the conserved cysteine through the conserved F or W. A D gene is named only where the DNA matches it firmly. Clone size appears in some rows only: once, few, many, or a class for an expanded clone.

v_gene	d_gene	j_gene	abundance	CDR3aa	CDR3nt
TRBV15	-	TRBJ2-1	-	CATSRESDRFSSYNEQFF	TGTGCCACCAGCAGAGAGTCGGACAGATTTTCCTCCTACAATGAGCAGTTCTTC
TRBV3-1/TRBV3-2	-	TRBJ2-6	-	CASSQAMTLSGANVLTF	TGTGCCAGCAGCCAAGCTATGACACTCTCTGGGGCCAACGTCCTGACTTTC
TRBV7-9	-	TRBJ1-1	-	CASSPLGLGTEAFF	TGTGCCAGCAGCCCGCTGGGGCTTGGCACTGAAGCTTTCTTT
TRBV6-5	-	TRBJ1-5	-	CASKKWGPVQPQHF	TGTGCCAGCAAAAAGTGGGGGCCGGTTCAGCCCCAGCATTTT
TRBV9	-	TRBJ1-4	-	CASSDRTGPNEKLFF	TGTGCCAGCAGCGACCGAACAGGGCCTAATGAAAAACTGTTTTTT
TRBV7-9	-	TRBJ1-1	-	CASREAGDMNTEAFF	TGTGCCAGCAGAGAGGCAGGGGACATGAACACTGAAGCTTTCTTT
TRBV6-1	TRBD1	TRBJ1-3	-	CVSSASLGQGVYTIYF	TGTGTCAGCAGTGCAAGCCTTGGACAGGGGGTTTACACCATATATTTT
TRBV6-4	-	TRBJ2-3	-	CASSPSGPTDTQYF	TGTGCCAGCTCTCCCAGCGGGCCCACAGATACGCAGTATTTT
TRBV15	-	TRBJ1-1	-	CATSRGGHPEAFF	TGTGCCACCAGCAGAGGGGGGCACCCCGAAGCTTTCTTT
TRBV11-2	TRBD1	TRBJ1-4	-	CASSLNWDRWGQKLFF	TGTGCCAGCAGCTTAAACTGGGACAGGTGGGGCCAAAAACTGTTTTTT
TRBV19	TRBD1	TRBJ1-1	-	CASSFGTAFMNTEAFF	TGTGCCAGTAGTTTCGGGACAGCCTTCATGAACACTGAAGCTTTCTTT
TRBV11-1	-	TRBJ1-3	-	CASSLSGNTIYF	TGTGCCAGCAGCTTATCCGGGAACACCATATATTTT
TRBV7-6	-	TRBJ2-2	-	CASSLTYNTGELFF	TGTGCCAGCAGCTTAACCTACAACACCGGGGAGCTGTTTTTT
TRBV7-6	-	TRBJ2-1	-	CASSHLSGVSYNEQFF	TGTGCCAGCAGCCACCTCTCCGGGGTCTCCTACAATGAGCAGTTCTTC
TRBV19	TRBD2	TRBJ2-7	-	CASSIAGGGTTEQYF	TGTGCCAGTAGTATAGCCGGCGGAGGGACTACCGAGCAGTACTTC
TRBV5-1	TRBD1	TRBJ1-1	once	CASRRDREEAFF	TGCGCCAGCAGAAGGGACAGGGAGGAGGCTTTCTTT
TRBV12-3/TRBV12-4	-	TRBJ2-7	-	CASSFRGYEQYF	TGTGCCAGCAGTTTTAGGGGGTACGAGCAGTACTTC
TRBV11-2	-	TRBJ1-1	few	CASSLGLMNTEAFF	TGTGCCAGCAGCTTGGGACTCATGAACACTGAAGCTTTCTTT
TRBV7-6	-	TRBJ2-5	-	CASSLAVAEQETQYF	TGTGCCAGCAGCTTAGCCGTCGCAGAACAAGAGACCCAGTACTTC
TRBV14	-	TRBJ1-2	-	CASSHTANYGYTF	TGTGCCAGCAGCCACACGGCTAACTATGGCTACACCTTC
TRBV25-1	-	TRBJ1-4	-	CASSEGGEKLFF	TGTGCCAGCAGTGAGGGGGGGGAAAAACTGTTTTTT
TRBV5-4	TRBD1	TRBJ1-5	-	CASSLGTGLNQPQHF	TGTGCCAGCAGCCTCGGGACAGGGTTAAATCAGCCCCAGCATTTT
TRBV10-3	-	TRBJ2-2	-	CAISETPPGRVSTGELFF	TGTGCCATCAGTGAGACGCCCCCTGGCAGGGTATCCACCGGGGAGCTGTTTTTT
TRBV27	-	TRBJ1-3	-	CASSSGSSGNTIYF	TGTGCCAGCAGTTCCGGGTCCTCTGGAAACACCATATATTTT
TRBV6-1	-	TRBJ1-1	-	CASSERENTEAFF	TGTGCCAGCAGTGAGAGGGAGAACACTGAAGCTTTCTTT
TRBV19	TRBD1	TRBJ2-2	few	CASNIGAGDSTGELFF	TGTGCCAGTAATATAGGAGCAGGGGACAGCACCGGGGAGCTGTTTTTT
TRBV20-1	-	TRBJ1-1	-	CSASLGRDTEAFF	TGCAGTGCTAGTCTCGGGAGGGACACTGAAGCTTTCTTT
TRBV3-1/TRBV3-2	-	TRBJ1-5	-	CASSQGGGPQPQHF	TGTGCCAGCAGCCAAGGAGGTGGTCCTCAGCCCCAGCATTTT
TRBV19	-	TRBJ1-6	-	CASSQGFGNSPLHF	TGTGCCAGTAGTCAGGGGTTCGGGAATTCACCCCTCCACTTT
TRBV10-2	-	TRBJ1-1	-	CASSEWEHPTEAFF	TGCGCCAGCAGTGAGTGGGAGCATCCCACTGAAGCTTTCTTT
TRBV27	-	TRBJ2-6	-	CASSFLLGANVLTF	TGTGCCAGCAGTTTCCTCCTAGGGGCCAACGTCCTGACTTTC
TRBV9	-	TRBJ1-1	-	CASSVEGGGTEAFF	TGTGCCAGCAGCGTAGAGGGAGGAGGCACTGAAGCTTTCTTT
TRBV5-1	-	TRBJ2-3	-	CASSLHRGQITDTQYF	TGCGCCAGCAGCTTGCATCGTGGACAGATCACAGATACGCAGTATTTT
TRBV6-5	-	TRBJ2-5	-	CASNGRVRETQYF	TGTGCCAGCAATGGCAGGGTAAGGGAGACCCAGTACTTC
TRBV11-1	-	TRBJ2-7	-	CASAGSRGTYEQYF	TGTGCCAGCGCTGGATCCCGCGGGACGTACGAGCAGTACTTC
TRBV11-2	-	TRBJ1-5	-	CASSAKGNRANQPQHF	TGTGCCAGCAGTGCAAAGGGGAACAGGGCTAATCAGCCCCAGCATTTT
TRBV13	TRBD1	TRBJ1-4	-	CASSIRQGGEKLFF	TGTGCCAGCAGCATTCGACAGGGAGGTGAAAAACTGTTTTTT
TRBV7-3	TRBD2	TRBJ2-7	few	CASSSTSGKAEQYF	TGTGCCAGCAGCTCGACTAGCGGGAAAGCCGAGCAGTACTTC
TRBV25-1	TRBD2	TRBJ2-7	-	CASSELADDYEQYF	TGTGCCAGCAGTGAACTAGCGGATGACTACGAGCAGTACTTC
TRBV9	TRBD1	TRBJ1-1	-	CASSVGQGNTEAFF	TGTGCCAGCAGCGTAGGACAGGGGAACACTGAAGCTTTCTTT
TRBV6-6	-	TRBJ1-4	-	CASSLGTGGNEKLFF	TGTGCCAGCAGTCTAGGGACTGGGGGGAATGAAAAACTGTTTTTT
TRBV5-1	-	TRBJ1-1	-	CASSLAPAGSSTEAFF	TGCGCCAGCAGCTTGGCCCCGGCAGGGTCTTCCACTGAAGCTTTCTTT
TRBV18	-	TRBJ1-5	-	CASSPERGYQPQHF	TGTGCCAGCTCACCAGAAAGGGGGTATCAGCCCCAGCATTTT
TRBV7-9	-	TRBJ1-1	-	CASRGEGTEAFF	TGTGCCAGCAGGGGAGAGGGCACTGAAGCTTTCTTT
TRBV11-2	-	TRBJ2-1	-	CASSSVRGRVHEQFF	TGTGCCAGCAGCTCCGTACGGGGGAGAGTCCATGAGCAGTTCTTC
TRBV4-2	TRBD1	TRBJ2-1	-	CASSRVGTGVYNEQFF	TGTGCCAGCAGCCGAGTCGGGACAGGGGTTTACAATGAGCAGTTCTTC
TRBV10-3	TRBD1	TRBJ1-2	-	CAISVGQGANYGYTF	TGTGCCATCAGTGTCGGACAGGGAGCTAACTATGGCTACACCTTC
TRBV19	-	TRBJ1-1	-	CASSIRGRGMNTEAFF	TGTGCCAGTAGTATTAGAGGGAGGGGGATGAACACTGAAGCTTTCTTT
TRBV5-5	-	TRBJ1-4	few	CASSLYTGEKLFF	TGTGCCAGCAGCTTATACACGGGTGAAAAACTGTTTTTT
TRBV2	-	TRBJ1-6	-	CASSPPGIRSYNSPLHF	TGTGCCAGCAGCCCGCCCGGGATCCGCTCCTATAATTCACCCCTCCACTTT
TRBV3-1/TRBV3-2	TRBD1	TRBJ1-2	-	CACSDRVSRHGYTF	TGTGCCTGCTCTGACAGGGTAAGCCGGCATGGCTACACCTTC